Shown below are 30 T cell receptor beta chains from a single sample sequenced in a study of blood T cell repertoires in COVID-19. The data were produced by immunoSEQ multiplex PCR, yet TCRdb's version contains in-frame clones alone and is incomplete. The sample holds about 65,000 clones, about 77% seen once. Source material: peripheral blood. The source of these receptors is a human donor in a cohort sampled during active COVID-19.

The CDR3 protein is CASRPPGQNQPQHF. In DNA, the CDR3 is TGTGCCAGCAGGCCTCCGGGACAGAATCAGCCCCAGCATTTT. This chain links TRBV28 with TRBJ1-5; 7 nucleotides align to TRBD1. The germline CDR1 and CDR2 sequences are MDHEN and SYDVKM. V lost 6 bases and J lost 4; bases outside the gene matches: 6. CDR3 size: 14 residues.

This clone was seen more than once but under ten times. The chain links TRBV7-9 to TRBJ2-7; 9 bases line up with TRBD1. Germline CDR1 is SEHNR and CDR2 is FQNEAQ (reference sequence). CDR3 length equals 15 residues. V was pared by 1 base and J by 4 bases, with 5 bases of the junction left unmatched. CDR3 nucleotide sequence: TGTGCCAGCAGCTTAGTTGGACAGGGGTTTTACGAGCAGTACTTC. Translated, it gives CASSLVGQGFYEQYF.

The chain joins TRBV7-9 to TRBJ1-2; D unclear. Per the germline V gene, CDR1 is SEHNR and CDR2 is FQNEAQ (reference sequence). CDR3 length: 12 residues. V was trimmed by 7 bases and J by 6 bases, leaving 12 bases between them. The CDR3 region is CASTPDGDGYTF. Here the CDR3 DNA reads TGTGCCAGCACCCCGGACGGGGATGGCTACACCTTC.

The chain has TRBV12-2 and TRBJ2-7; the table's D call, TRBD2, was not checked against the DNA. TRBV12-2 has pseudogene status. This CDR3 is built from 16 residues. The CDR3 nucleotides read TGTGCAAGTCGCTTAGGTAGATCCGGGAACTCCTACGAGCAGTACTTC. Translating gives CASRLGRSGNSYEQYF.

CDR3 in DNA: TGTGCCAGTACCCCTGGCGGGAACTATTCACCCCTCCACTTT. This codes for CASTPGGNYSPLHF. V is TRBV19 and J is TRBJ1-6, with no clear D. There are 14 residues in the CDR3. The V gene's germline CDR1 is LNHDA and CDR2 SQIVND (reference sequence). Trimming removed 7 bases from V and 8 bases from J, with 15 bases in between.

The gene calls are TRBV2 and TRBJ2-3; tentatively, D is TRBD1 (5 bases). Germline CDR1 SNHLY, CDR2 FYNNEI. V was trimmed by 0 bases and J by 2 bases, leaving 9 bases between them. This CDR3 has 15 residues. Written as DNA, the CDR3 is TGTGCCAGCAGTGAAGCGGGGCTATTCACAGATACGCAGTATTTT. This gives the protein CASSEAGLFTDTQYF.

The gene calls are TRBV7-9 and TRBJ1-6; D is ambiguous. V dropped 5 bases and J dropped 14 bases, with 10 bases sitting between them. The CDR3 loop spans 11 amino acids. From germline, CDR1 is SEHNR and CDR2 FQNEAQ (reference sequence). Here the CDR3 reads CASSEGGSLHF. DNA for the CDR3: TGTGCCAGCAGCGAGGGAGGGTCCCTCCACTTT.

This chain uses TRBV30 with TRBJ2-1; no firm D call. The CDR3 totals 14 residues. CDR1 GTSNPN and CDR2 SVGIG come from the germline V gene (reference sequence). V gave up 0 bases and J gave up 3 bases, with 9 bases separating them. The CDR3 region has the DNA TGTGCCTGGAGTGTAAGCAGGTACTACAATGAGCAGTTCTTC. Protein product: CAWSVSRYYNEQFF.

This rearrangement joins TRBV3-1 (or the pseudogene TRBV3-2) to TRBJ2-7; D may be TRBD2 (6 bases). The CDR3 is 12 residues long. The V and J ends lost 7 bases and 5 bases respectively, with 12 bases between them. The germline V gene encodes CDR1 LGHDT and CDR2 YNNKEL (reference sequence). CDR3 sequence reads: CASTNWGDEQYF. The DNA for the CDR3 is TGTGCCAGCACCAACTGGGGGGACGAGCAGTACTTC.

V usage is TRBV10-2 and J usage is TRBJ2-5, with 7 bases identical to TRBD2. Germline CDR1 WSHSY, CDR2 SAAADI. Trimming at V came to 0 bases and at J to 3 bases, leaving 1 base not matched to a gene. The CDR3 consists of 14 residues. In DNA form, the CDR3 reads TGCGCCAGCAGTGAGTCCAGCGGGAAAGAGACCCAGTACTTC. Translated, it gives CASSESSGKETQYF.

The gene calls are TRBV4-3 and TRBJ2-5; 7 nucleotides align to TRBD1. This CDR3 has 14 amino acids. V shed 8 bases, J shed 5 bases, and the junction held 11 bases outside the gene matches. Germline V gene lookup returns CDR1 LGHNA and CDR2 YSLEER. The CDR3 DNA is TGCGCCAGCTCCCCCCGACAGGGCCGGGAGACCCAGTACTTC. Its protein product is CASSPRQGRETQYF.

The rearrangement joins TRBV9 to TRBJ2-1; TRBD1 aligns across 7 bases. The CDR3 spans 14 residues. V lost 3 bases, J lost 10 bases, and 10 bases stayed unmatched. In germline, CDR1 is SGDLS, CDR2 YYNGEE. In DNA form, the CDR3 reads TGTGCCAGCAGCGGGCCTAACAGGGGTAGCGAGCAGTTCTTC. Protein sequence: CASSGPNRGSEQFF.

The rearrangement links TRBV5-1 to TRBJ2-7; possible D gene TRBD1, 6 bases. The CDR3 has 12 residues. Germline CDR1 reads SGHRS; CDR2 reads YFSETQ. V lost 4 bases and J lost 6, with 11 bases in between. CDR3 nucleotide sequence: TGCGCCAGCAGCCGTACAGGGCGCGAGCAGTACTTC. Protein: CASSRTGREQYF.

This chain uses TRBV27 with TRBJ1-1; 8 bases fit TRBD1. The CDR3 is 17 amino acids. The V and J ends lost 3 bases and 4 bases, in that order; junction bases with no gene match: 13. CDR1 and CDR2 from the germline V gene are MNHEY and SMNVEV (reference sequence). Here the CDR3 DNA reads TGTGCCAGCAGTTTTAGAGGGCAGGGGGCGAGGGGCACTGAAGCTTTCTTT. As protein: CASSFRGQGARGTEAFF.

V and J are TRBV19 and TRBJ2-7; a weak D match, TRBD2 (6 bases). Deletions cut 2 bases from V and 7 bases from J, with 12 bases between. Germline CDR1 reads LNHDA; CDR2 reads SQIVND (reference sequence). This CDR3 has 13 residues. The CDR3 here is CASSIIGGGEQYF. In nucleotides, the CDR3 is TGTGCCAGTAGTATAATCGGGGGTGGTGAGCAGTACTTC.

The rearrangement uses TRBV2 and TRBJ2-1, with 11 bases aligning to TRBD2. J was trimmed by 8 bases and V by 4 bases; bases with no gene match: 13. Germline V gene sequence: CDR1 SNHLY, CDR2 FYNNEI. This CDR3 has 17 amino acids. The CDR3 nucleotides read TGTGCCAGCAGTGTTAGGCTCGGTAGCGGGGGGGCCTATGAGCAGTTCTTC. This encodes CASSVRLGSGGAYEQFF. Using reference TRBV2 and TRBJ2-1 for the parts outside the CDR3, the full variable domain is EPEVTQTPSHQVTQMGQEVILRCVPISNHLYFYWYRQILGQKVEFLVSFYNNEISEKSEIFDDQFSVERPDGSNFTLKIRSTKLEDSAMYFCASSVRLGSGGAYEQFFGPGTRLTVL.

The gene calls are TRBV6-1 and TRBJ2-7; no definite D call. V was cut by 1 base and J by 3 bases, with 13 bases left in between. CDR3 length: 15 residues. CDR1 and CDR2 from the germline V gene are MNHNS and SASEGT. CDR3 DNA: TGTGCCAGCAGTGAAGGTCGAGGCGGATACTACGAGCAGTACTTC. Translating gives CASSEGRGGYYEQYF.

This chain connects TRBV29-1 to TRBJ2-3; 14 nucleotides match TRBD2. J lost 4 bases, V lost 2 bases, and 5 bases had no gene match. The CDR3 runs 16 residues. Germline V gives CDR1 SQVTM, CDR2 ANQGSEA. CDR3 loop: CSVEKGTSGSADTQYF. As DNA, the CDR3 is TGCAGCGTTGAAAAGGGGACTAGCGGGAGCGCAGATACGCAGTATTTT.

The chain combines TRBV5-1 with TRBJ2-5; D gene ambiguous. There are 14 residues in the CDR3. The germline V gene encodes CDR1 SGHRS and CDR2 YFSETQ. Trimming shortened V by 0 bases and J by 2 bases, and 8 bases separated the two germline ends. The CDR3, as DNA: TGCGCCAGCAGCTTGGGGTCAGTACAAGAGACCCAGTACTTC. Translating gives CASSLGSVQETQYF.

This clone was seen only once. The chain uses TRBV6-5 and TRBJ1-2; 8 nucleotides line up with TRBD1. Trimming took 2 bases from V and 8 from J; bases not matched to a gene: 1. The germline V gene has CDR1 MNHEY and CDR2 SVGAGI. The CDR3 contains 12 residues. In DNA form, the CDR3 reads TGTGCCAGCAGTTACAGGGACAGGGGCTACACCTTC. Protein: CASSYRDRGYTF.

The chain links TRBV11-2 to TRBJ2-2; 9 nucleotides agree with TRBD1. Trimming removed 3 bases from V and 5 bases from J; junction bases left unmatched: 7. Germline V gene lookup returns CDR1 SGHAT and CDR2 FQNNGV. The CDR3 sequence is 16 residues long. Here the CDR3 reads CASSFGRQGVTGELFF. CDR3 nucleotide sequence: TGTGCCAGCAGCTTCGGACGACAGGGGGTAACCGGGGAGCTGTTTTTT.

This chain joins TRBV6-2 or TRBV6-3 and TRBJ2-2; a possible D gene is TRBD2 (5 bases). V lost 7 bases and J lost 2, with 17 bases in between. Germline CDR1 reads MNHEY; CDR2 reads SVGEGT. This CDR3 has 16 residues. CDR3 bases: TGTGCCAGCACCCCCCCGAGGGCTAGCAACACCGGGGAGCTGTTTTTT. It codes for CASTPPRASNTGELFF.

The rearrangement links TRBV5-4 to TRBJ1-1; 9 bases match TRBD1. The CDR3 has 17 residues. V trimming: 4 bases; J trimming: 5 bases; junction bases outside the gene matches: 15. Per the germline V gene, CDR1 is SGHNT and CDR2 is YYREEE (reference sequence). The CDR3 DNA sequence: TGTGCCAGCAGCAAAAGTCCCGGGACAGGGTTGGGAACTGAAGCTTTCTTT. Translating gives CASSKSPGTGLGTEAFF.

This clone was picked up one time. V is TRBV12-3 or TRBV12-4 and J is TRBJ1-6; a weak D match, TRBD1 (5 bases). Trimming stripped 5 bases from V and 15 bases from J, with 17 bases between. This CDR3 region has 13 residues. The DNA of the CDR3 is TGTGCCAGCAGTGGGGGGGTCCAGATACTCCTCCACTTT. This encodes CASSGGVQILLHF.

This clone has a handful of counts. The gene calls are TRBV5-1 and TRBJ2-7; 9 bases align to TRBD1. CDR1 and CDR2 (germline): SGHRS, YFSETQ. The junction had 6 bases not matched to a gene; V was cut back by 3 bases and J by 2 bases. The CDR3 contains 15 residues. CDR3: CASSSTGQGPYEQYF. DNA of the CDR3: TGCGCCAGCAGCTCCACGGGACAGGGACCCTACGAGCAGTACTTC.

This chain connects TRBV28 to TRBJ2-2; D unresolved. This CDR3 spans 15 amino acids. Germline V lookup: CDR1 MDHEN, CDR2 SYDVKM. Trimming took off 7 bases at V and 0 bases at J, with 12 bases between the two ends. Here the CDR3 DNA reads TGTGCCAGCACCCGAGGTACCGCGAACACCGGGGAGCTGTTTTTT. This codes for CASTRGTANTGELFF.

The chain is built from TRBV7-6 and TRBJ2-1; D gene unclear. CDR1 and CDR2 (germline): SGHVS, FNYEAQ. CDR3 size: 14 residues. V shed 1 base and J shed 6 bases, with 10 bases lying between them. The CDR3 here is CASSLEFWANEQFF. The CDR3, as DNA: TGTGCCAGCAGCTTAGAATTCTGGGCCAATGAGCAGTTCTTC.

J is TRBJ2-2 and V is TRBV7-2; 10 nucleotides align to TRBD2. Germline V lookup: CDR1 SGHTA, CDR2 FQGNSA. Trimming at V came to 4 bases and at J to 7 bases, leaving 6 bases not matched to a gene. This CDR3 contains 15 residues. CDR3 sequence (DNA): TGTGCCAGCAGCTGGCTAGCGGGGGCCGGCGGGGAGCTGTTTTTT. Protein: CASSWLAGAGGELFF.

This clone has more than one count but fewer than ten. The chain couples TRBV7-3 to TRBJ1-2, with a tentative D call TRBD1 (6 bases). Trimming pared 5 bases from V and 2 bases from J, leaving 9 bases between. From germline, CDR1 is SGHTA and CDR2 FQGTGA. The CDR3 is 13 residues long. The CDR3 region is CASSTDSNYGYTF. CDR3 coding DNA: TGTGCCAGCAGCACGGACAGCAACTATGGCTACACCTTC.

The rearrangement joins TRBV11-3 to TRBJ2-5; 7 nucleotides align to TRBD2. V lost 2 bases and J lost 4; bases outside the gene matches: 4. The CDR3 sequence is 14 residues long. Germline V gives CDR1 SGHNT, CDR2 YENEEA. CDR3 loop: CASSLRASGETQYF. The CDR3 coding sequence is TGTGCCAGCAGCTTAAGGGCTAGCGGAGAGACCCAGTACTTC.